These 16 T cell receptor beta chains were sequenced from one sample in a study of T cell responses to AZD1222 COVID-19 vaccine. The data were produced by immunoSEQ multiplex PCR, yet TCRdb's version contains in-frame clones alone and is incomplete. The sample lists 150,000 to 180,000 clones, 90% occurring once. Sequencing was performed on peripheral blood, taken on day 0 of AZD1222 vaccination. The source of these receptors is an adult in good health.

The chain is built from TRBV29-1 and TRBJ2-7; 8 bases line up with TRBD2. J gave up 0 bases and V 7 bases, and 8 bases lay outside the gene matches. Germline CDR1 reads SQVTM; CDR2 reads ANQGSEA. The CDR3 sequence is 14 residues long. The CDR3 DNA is TGCAGCGCTCAACGGGGGGGGAGCTCCTACGAGCAGTACTTC. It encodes CSAQRGGSSYEQYF.

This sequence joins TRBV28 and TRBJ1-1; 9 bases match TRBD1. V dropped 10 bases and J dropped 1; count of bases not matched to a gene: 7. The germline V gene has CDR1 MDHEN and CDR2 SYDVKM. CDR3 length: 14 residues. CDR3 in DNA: TGTGCCATTAGACAGGGGGGTTCGAACACTGAAGCTTTCTTT. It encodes CAIRQGGSNTEAFF.

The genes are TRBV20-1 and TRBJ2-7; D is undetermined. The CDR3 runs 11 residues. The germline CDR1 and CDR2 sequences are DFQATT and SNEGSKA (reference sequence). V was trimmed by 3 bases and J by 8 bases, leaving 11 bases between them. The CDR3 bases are TGCAGTGCTAGGTATGGGAACAAGCAGTACTTC. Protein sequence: CSARYGNKQYF.

CDR3 in amino acids: CASSPGAEGAYNEQFF. The CDR3 DNA reads as TGTGCCAGCAGCCCCGGGGCGGAGGGTGCCTACAATGAGCAGTTCTTC. The V and J genes are TRBV7-6 and TRBJ2-1; tentatively, D is TRBD2 (6 bases). The CDR3 is made up of 16 amino acids. With 5 bases removed from V and 2 bases from J, the gap between germline ends came to 16 bases. Germline-derived CDR1 and CDR2 are SGHVS and FNYEAQ.

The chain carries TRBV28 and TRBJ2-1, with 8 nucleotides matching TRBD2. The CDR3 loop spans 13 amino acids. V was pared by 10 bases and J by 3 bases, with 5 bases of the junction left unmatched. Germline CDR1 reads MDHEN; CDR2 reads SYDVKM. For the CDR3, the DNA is TGTGCCACTTTAGCGGGGAGCTACAATGAGCAGTTCTTC. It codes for CATLAGSYNEQFF.

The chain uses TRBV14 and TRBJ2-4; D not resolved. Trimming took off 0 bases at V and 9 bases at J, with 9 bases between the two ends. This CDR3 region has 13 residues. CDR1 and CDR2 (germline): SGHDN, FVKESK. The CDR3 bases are TGTGCCAGCAGCCAAGACTCCCTGGGCATTCAGTACTTC. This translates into CASSQDSLGIQYF. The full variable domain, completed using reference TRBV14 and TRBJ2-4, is EAGVTQFPSHSVIEKGQTVTLRCDPISGHDNLYWYRRVMGKEIKFLLHFVKESKQDESGMPNNRFLAERTGGTYSTLKVQPAELEDSGVYFCASSQDSLGIQYFGAGTRLSVL.

The CDR3 is CATSRGMFSGNTIYF. CDR3 bases: TGTGCCACCAGCAGAGGCATGTTCTCTGGAAACACCATATATTTT. The chain links TRBV15 to TRBJ1-3; D is undetermined. The CDR3 covers 15 residues. V was clipped by 1 base and J by 0 bases, with 7 bases between them. The germline V gene encodes CDR1 LNHNV and CDR2 YYDKDF (reference sequence).

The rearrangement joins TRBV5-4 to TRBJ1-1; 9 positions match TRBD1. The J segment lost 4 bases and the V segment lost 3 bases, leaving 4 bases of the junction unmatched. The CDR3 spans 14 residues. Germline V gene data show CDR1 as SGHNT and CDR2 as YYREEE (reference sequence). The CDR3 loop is CASSYTTGGTEAFF. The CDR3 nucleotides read TGTGCCAGCAGCTATACGACAGGGGGCACTGAAGCTTTCTTT. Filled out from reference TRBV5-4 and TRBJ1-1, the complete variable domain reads ETGVTQSPTHLIKTRGQQVTLRCSSQSGHNTVSWYQQALGQGPQFIFQYYREEENGRGNFPPRFSGLQFPNYSSELNVNALELDDSALYLCASSYTTGGTEAFFGQGTRLTVV.

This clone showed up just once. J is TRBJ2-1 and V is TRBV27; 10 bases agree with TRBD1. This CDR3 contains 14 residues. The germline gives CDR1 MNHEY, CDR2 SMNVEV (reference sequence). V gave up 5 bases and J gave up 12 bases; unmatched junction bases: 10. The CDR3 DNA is TGTGCCAGCAGTCCATTCGGACAGGGGGTGGCGCAGTTCTTC. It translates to CASSPFGQGVAQFF.

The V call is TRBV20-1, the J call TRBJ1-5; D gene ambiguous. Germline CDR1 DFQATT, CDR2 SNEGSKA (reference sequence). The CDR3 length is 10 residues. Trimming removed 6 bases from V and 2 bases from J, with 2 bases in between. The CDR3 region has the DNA TGCAGTGCGGGCAATCAGCCCCAGCATTTT. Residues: CSAGNQPQHF.

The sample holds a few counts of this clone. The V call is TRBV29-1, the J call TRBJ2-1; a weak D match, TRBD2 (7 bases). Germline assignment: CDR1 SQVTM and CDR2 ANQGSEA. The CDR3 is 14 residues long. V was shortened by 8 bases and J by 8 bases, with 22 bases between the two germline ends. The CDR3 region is CSTTLGGPGYEQFF. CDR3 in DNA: TGCAGCACCACACTGGGGGGGCCAGGCTATGAGCAGTTCTTC.

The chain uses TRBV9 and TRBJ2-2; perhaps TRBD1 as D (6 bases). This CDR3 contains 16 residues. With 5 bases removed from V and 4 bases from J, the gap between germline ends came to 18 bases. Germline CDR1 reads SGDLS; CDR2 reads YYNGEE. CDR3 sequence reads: CASSFTTGKLTGELFF. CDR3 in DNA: TGTGCCAGCAGTTTTACGACAGGCAAACTCACCGGGGAGCTGTTTTTT.

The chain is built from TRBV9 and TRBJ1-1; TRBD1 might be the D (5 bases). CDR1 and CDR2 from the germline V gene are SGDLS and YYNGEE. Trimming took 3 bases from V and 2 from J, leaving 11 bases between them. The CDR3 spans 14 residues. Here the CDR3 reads CASSANRGNTEAFF. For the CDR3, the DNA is TGTGCCAGCAGCGCGAACCGGGGCAACACTGAAGCTTTCTTT. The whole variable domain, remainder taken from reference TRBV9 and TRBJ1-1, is DSGVTQTPKHLITATGQRVTLRCSPRSGDLSVYWYQQSLDQGLQFLIQYYNGEERAKGNILERFSAQQFPDLHSELNLSSLELGDSALYFCASSANRGNTEAFFGQGTRLTVV.

CDR3 bases: TGTGCCAGCAGCGCCCAGGGGCCGGACACTGAAGCTTTCTTT. It specifies CASSAQGPDTEAFF. This rearrangement joins TRBV7-3 to TRBJ1-1, with D perhaps TRBD1 (6 bases). The CDR3 is 14 residues long. V lost 5 bases to trimming and J lost 3 bases, with 13 bases between them. Per germline, CDR1 SGHTA and CDR2 FQGTGA.

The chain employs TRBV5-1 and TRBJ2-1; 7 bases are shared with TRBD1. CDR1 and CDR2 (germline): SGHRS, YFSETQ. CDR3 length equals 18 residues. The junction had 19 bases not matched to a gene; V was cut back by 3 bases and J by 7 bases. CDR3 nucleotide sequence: TGCGCCAGCAGCTCCCCACAGCAAACAGGGGTCCTCGCAAATGAGCAGTTCTTC. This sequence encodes CASSSPQQTGVLANEQFF.

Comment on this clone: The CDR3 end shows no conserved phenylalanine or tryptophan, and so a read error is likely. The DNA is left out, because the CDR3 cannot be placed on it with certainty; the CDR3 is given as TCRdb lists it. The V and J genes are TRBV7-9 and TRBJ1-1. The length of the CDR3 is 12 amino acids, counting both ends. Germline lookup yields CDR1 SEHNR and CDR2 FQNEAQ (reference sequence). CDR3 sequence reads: CASRMVPGPVGL.